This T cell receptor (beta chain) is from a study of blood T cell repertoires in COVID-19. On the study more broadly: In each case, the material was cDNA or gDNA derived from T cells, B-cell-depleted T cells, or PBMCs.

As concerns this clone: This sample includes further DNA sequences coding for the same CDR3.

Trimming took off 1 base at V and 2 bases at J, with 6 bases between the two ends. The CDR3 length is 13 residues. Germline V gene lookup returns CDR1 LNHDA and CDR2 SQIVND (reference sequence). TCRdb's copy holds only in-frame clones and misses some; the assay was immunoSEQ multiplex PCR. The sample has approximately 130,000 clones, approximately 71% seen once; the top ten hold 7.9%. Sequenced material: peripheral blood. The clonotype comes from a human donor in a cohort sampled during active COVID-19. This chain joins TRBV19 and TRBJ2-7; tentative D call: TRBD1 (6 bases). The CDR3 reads CASSIGQAYEQYF. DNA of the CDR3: TGTGCCAGTAGTATAGGACAGGCCTACGAGCAGTACTTC.